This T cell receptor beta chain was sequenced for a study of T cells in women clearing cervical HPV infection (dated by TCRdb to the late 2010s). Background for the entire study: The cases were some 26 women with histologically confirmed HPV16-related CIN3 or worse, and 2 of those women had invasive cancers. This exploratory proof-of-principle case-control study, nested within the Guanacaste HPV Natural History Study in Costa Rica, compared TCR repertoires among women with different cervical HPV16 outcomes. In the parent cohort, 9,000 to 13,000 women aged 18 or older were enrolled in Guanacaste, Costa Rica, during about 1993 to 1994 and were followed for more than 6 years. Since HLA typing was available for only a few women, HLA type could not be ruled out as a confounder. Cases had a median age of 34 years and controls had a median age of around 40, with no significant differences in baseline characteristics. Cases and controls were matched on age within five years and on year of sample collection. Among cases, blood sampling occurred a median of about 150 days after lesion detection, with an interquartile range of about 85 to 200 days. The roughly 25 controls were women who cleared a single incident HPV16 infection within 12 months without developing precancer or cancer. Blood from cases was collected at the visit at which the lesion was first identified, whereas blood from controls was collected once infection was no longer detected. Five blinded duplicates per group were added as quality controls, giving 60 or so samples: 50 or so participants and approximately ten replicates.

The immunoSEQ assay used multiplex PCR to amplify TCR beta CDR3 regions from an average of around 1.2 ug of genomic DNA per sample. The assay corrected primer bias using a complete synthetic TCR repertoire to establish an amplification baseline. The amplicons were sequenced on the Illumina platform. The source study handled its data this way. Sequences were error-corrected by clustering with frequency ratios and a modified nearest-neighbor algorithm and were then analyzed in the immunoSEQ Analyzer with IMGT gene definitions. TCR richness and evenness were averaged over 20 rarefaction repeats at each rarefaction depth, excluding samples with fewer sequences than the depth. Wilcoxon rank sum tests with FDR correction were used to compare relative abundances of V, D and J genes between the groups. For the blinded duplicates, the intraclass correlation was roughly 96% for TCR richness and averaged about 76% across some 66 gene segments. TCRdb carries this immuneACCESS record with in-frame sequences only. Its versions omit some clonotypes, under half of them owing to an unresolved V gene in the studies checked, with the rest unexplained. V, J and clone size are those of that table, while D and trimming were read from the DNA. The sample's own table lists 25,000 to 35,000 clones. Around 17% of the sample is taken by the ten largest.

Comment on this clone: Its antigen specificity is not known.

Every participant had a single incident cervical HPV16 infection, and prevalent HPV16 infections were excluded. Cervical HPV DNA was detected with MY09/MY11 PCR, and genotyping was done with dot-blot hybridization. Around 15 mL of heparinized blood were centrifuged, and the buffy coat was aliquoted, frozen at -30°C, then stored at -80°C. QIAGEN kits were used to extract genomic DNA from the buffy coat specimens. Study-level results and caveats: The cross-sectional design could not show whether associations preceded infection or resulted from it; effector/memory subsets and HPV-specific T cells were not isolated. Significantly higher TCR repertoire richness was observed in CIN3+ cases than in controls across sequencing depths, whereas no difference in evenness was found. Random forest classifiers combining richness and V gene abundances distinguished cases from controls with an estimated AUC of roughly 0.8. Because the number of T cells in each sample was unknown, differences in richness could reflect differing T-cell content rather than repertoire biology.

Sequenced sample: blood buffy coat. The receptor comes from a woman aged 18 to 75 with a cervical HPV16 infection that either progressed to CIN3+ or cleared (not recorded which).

Incomplete CDR3 DNA: TGCAGTGCTAGGAGCTTAATGGCGGGCGACACTGAA. Translated, it gives CSARSLMAGDTE. The CDR3 as a whole reads CSARSLMAGDTEAFF. Recombination connected TRBV20-1 to TRBJ1-1; no D segment can be confidently identified. The sequence runs out 3 residues before the end of the CDR3; the remainder is reconstructed from the germline J gene. Counted from cysteine to phenylalanine, this CDR3 has 15 amino acids. The CDR3 was read in part: 36 bases, with the frame set at base 1. V is shortened by 3 bases, J by 3 bases, and the region joining them spans 17 bases. In the germline V gene (reference sequence), CDR1 corresponds to DFQATT and CDR2 to SNEGSKA.